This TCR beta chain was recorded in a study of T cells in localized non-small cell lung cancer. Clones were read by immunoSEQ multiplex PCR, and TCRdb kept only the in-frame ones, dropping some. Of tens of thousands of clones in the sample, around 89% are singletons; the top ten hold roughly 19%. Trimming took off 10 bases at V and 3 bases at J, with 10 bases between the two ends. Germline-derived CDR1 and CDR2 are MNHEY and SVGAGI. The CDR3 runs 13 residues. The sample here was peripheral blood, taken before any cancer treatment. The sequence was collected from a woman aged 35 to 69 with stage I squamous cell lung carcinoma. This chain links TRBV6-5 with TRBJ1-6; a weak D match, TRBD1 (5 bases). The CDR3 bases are TGTGCCATTTCAAGGGGCTATAATTCACCCCTCCACTTT. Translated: CAISRGYNSPLHF.